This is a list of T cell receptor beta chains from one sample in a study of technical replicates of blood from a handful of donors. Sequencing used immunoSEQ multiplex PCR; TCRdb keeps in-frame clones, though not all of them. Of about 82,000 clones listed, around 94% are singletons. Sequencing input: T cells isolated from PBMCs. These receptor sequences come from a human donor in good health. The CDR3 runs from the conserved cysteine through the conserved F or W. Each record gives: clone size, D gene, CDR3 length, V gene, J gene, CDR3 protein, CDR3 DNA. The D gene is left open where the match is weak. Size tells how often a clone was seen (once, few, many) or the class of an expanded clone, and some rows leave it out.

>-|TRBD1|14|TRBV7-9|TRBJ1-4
CASSLRDRDEKLFF
TGTGCCAGCAGCTTACGGGACAGGGATGAAAAACTGTTTTTT
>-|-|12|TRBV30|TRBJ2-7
CAWSVSPGKQYF
TGTGCCTGGAGTGTATCGCCAGGAAAGCAGTACTTC
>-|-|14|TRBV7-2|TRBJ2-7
CASSSPPGVHEQYF
TGTGCCAGCAGCTCCCCGCCAGGGGTGCACGAGCAGTACTTC
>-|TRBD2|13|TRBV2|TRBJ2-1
CASRGLVQLEQFF
TGTGCCAGCAGGGGACTAGTTCAGTTGGAGCAGTTCTTC
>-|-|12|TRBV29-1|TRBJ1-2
CSVELADYGYTF
TGCAGCGTTGAGTTGGCGGATTATGGCTACACCTTC
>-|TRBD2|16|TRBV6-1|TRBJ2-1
CASSAFRAGGYNEQFF
TGTGCCAGCAGTGCTTTTAGAGCGGGAGGATACAATGAGCAGTTCTTC
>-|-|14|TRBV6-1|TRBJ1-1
CASRLGGRDTEAFF
TGTGCCAGCAGGCTCGGAGGGAGGGACACTGAAGCTTTCTTT
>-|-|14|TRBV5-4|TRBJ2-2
CASSLDRNTGELFF
TGTGCCAGCAGCCTGGACAGGAACACCGGGGAGCTGTTTTTT
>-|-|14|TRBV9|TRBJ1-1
CASSVAGRDTEAFF
TGTGCCAGCAGCGTAGCTGGCAGGGACACTGAAGCTTTCTTT
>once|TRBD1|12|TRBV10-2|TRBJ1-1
CASRGGETEAFF
TGCGCCAGCAGAGGGGGCGAGACTGAAGCTTTCTTT
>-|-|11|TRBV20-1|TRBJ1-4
CSATRHEKLFF
TGCAGTGCTACTAGGCACGAAAAACTGTTTTTT
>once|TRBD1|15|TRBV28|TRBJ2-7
CASSSTRTGGSEQYF
TGTGCCAGCAGCTCTACCCGGACAGGGGGAAGCGAGCAGTACTTC
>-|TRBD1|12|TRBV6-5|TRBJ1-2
CASSYGQGGYTF
TGTGCCAGCAGTTACGGACAGGGAGGCTACACCTTC
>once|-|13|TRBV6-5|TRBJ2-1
CASSLGAANEQFF
TGTGCCAGCAGTTTGGGGGCTGCCAATGAGCAGTTCTTC
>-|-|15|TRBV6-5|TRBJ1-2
CASSYGSGAEDGYTF
TGTGCCAGCAGTTACGGGTCAGGGGCAGAAGATGGCTACACCTTC
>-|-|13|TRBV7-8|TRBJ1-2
CASSLRENYGYTF
TGTGCCAGCAGCTTAAGGGAGAACTATGGCTACACCTTC
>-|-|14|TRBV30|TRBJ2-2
CAWSVGVNTGELFF
TGTGCCTGGAGTGTAGGGGTCAACACCGGGGAGCTGTTTTTT
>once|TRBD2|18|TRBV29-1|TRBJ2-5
CSVEGETSGRSRQETQYF
TGCAGCGTTGAGGGGGAGACTAGCGGGAGAAGTCGCCAAGAGACCCAGTACTTC
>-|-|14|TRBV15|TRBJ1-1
CATSAIGQIREAFF
TGTGCCACCAGCGCAATAGGACAGATACGTGAAGCTTTCTTT
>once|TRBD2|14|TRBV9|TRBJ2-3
CASAVAGGGDTQYF
TGTGCCAGCGCCGTAGCGGGAGGAGGAGATACGCAGTATTTT
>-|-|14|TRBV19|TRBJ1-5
CASSIGQGHQPQHF
TGTGCCAGTAGTATCGGGCAGGGGCATCAGCCCCAGCATTTT
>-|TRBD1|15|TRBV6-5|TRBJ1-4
CASSAGQATYEKLFF
TGTGCCAGCAGTGCCGGACAGGCGACTTATGAAAAACTGTTTTTT
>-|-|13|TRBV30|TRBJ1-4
CAWSVGGGEKLFF
TGTGCCTGGAGTGTAGGGGGGGGTGAAAAACTGTTTTTT
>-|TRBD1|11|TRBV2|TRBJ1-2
CASRNGQGMPF
TGTGCCAGCAGGAACGGACAGGGGATGCCCTTC
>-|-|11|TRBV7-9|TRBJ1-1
CASQGNTEAFF
TGTGCCTCACAGGGGAACACTGAAGCTTTCTTT
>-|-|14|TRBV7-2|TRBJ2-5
CASSSEQGSETQYF
TGTGCCAGCAGCTCGGAACAGGGATCAGAGACCCAGTACTTC
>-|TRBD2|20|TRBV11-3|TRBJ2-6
CASSLVRAGNPLSGANVLTF
TGTGCCAGCAGCTTAGTAAGAGCGGGAAACCCCCTCTCTGGGGCCAACGTCCTGACTTTC
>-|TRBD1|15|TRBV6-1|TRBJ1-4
CASSEIAGGNEKLFF
TGTGCCAGCAGTGAAATCGCAGGGGGGAATGAAAAACTGTTTTTT
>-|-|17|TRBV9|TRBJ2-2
CASSVVGPAWNTGELFF
TGTGCCAGCAGCGTAGTGGGGCCAGCCTGGAACACCGGGGAGCTGTTTTTT
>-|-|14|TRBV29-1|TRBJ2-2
CSVEKGVGTGELFF
TGCAGCGTTGAAAAGGGAGTGGGCACCGGGGAGCTGTTTTTT
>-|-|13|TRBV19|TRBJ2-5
CASSQLAAETQYF
TGTGCCAGTAGTCAACTAGCAGCAGAGACCCAGTACTTC
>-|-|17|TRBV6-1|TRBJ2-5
CASSEALGRGLGETQYF
TGTGCCAGCAGTGAAGCGCTAGGCCGGGGGTTGGGAGAGACCCAGTACTTC
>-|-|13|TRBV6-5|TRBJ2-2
CASRRSITGELFF
TGTGCCAGCAGACGGTCGATCACCGGGGAGCTGTTTTTT
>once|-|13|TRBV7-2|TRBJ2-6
CASSPPGANVLTF
TGTGCCAGCAGTCCTCCTGGGGCCAACGTCCTGACTTTC
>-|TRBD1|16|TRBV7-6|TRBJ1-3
CASSLVGQGILGTIYF
TGTGCCAGCAGCTTAGTCGGACAGGGGATTCTAGGCACCATATATTTT
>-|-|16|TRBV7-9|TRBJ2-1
CASSFSAGRGYNEQFF
TGTGCCAGCAGCTTCTCAGCGGGCAGGGGGTACAATGAGCAGTTCTTC
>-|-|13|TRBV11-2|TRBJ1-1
CASSLGRDTEAFF
TGTGCCAGCAGCTTAGGGAGGGACACTGAAGCTTTCTTT
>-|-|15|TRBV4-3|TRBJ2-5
CASSQLTAPQETQYF
TGCGCCAGCAGCCAATTGACAGCCCCACAAGAGACCCAGTACTTC
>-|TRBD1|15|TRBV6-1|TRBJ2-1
CASSQPGTGYNEQFF
TGTGCCAGCAGTCAACCCGGGACAGGCTACAATGAGCAGTTCTTC
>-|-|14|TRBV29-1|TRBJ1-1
CSVGGRGGLVKAFF
TGCAGCGTTGGAGGGAGGGGGGGTTTAGTTAAAGCTTTCTTT
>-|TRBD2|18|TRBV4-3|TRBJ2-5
CASSQEVLAGVEGKTQYF
TGCGCCAGCAGCCAAGAGGTACTAGCGGGAGTAGAAGGGAAGACCCAGTACTTC
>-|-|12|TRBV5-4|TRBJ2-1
CASSFSGREQFF
TGTGCCAGCAGCTTTAGTGGCAGGGAGCAGTTCTTC
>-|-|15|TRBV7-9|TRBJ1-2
CASSLYRETRYGYTF
TGTGCCAGCAGCTTATATAGGGAGACCCGCTATGGCTACACCTTC
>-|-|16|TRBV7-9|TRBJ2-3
CASSRLSFTASDTQYF
TGTGCCAGCAGCAGACTTAGTTTCACTGCGTCAGATACGCAGTATTTT
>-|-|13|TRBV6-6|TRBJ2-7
CASSFLDKNEQYF
TGTGCCAGCAGTTTCCTCGACAAAAACGAGCAGTACTTC
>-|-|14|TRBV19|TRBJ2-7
CASSSVGASYEQYF
TGTGCCAGTAGCTCAGTGGGAGCCTCCTACGAGCAGTACTTC
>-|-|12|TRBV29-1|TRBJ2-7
CSVLGTAYEQYF
TGCAGCGTTCTCGGGACTGCTTACGAGCAGTACTTC
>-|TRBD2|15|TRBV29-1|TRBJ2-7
CSVEAVTSEDWEQYF
TGCAGCGTTGAAGCGGTTACTAGCGAAGATTGGGAGCAGTACTTC
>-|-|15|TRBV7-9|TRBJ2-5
CASSLEARSQETQYF
TGTGCCAGCAGCTTAGAGGCCAGGTCCCAAGAGACCCAGTACTTC
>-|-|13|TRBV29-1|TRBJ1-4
CSVESTGNEKLFF
TGCAGCGTTGAGTCCACCGGTAATGAAAAACTGTTTTTT
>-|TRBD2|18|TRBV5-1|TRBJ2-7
CASSLARIGRANSYEQYF
TGCGCCAGCAGCTTGGCTCGGATCGGGAGGGCCAACTCCTACGAGCAGTACTTC
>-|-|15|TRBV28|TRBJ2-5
CASSLLGEGGETQYF
TGTGCCAGCAGTTTATTGGGCGAGGGAGGAGAGACCCAGTACTTC
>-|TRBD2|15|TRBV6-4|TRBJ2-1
CASRSSGRWYNEQFF
TGTGCCAGCAGGTCTAGCGGGAGATGGTACAATGAGCAGTTCTTC
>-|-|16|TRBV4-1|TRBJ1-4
CASMRGGLNPNEKLFF
TGCGCCAGCATGAGGGGGGGACTCAACCCTAATGAAAAACTGTTTTTT
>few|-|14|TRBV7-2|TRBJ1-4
CASSPRRANEKLFF
TGTGCCAGCAGCCCCCGACGGGCTAATGAAAAACTGTTTTTT
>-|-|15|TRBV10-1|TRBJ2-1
CASSEPESSYNEQFF
TGCGCCAGCAGTGAGCCGGAGAGCTCCTACAATGAGCAGTTCTTC
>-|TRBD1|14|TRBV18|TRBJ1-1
CASSASGTATEAFF
TGTGCCAGCTCAGCCTCCGGGACAGCCACTGAAGCTTTCTTT
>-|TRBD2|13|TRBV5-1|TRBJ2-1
CASGREIYNEQFF
TGCGCCAGCGGGCGGGAGATCTACAATGAGCAGTTCTTC
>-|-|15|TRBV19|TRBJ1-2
CASSFGIWDSYGYTF
TGTGCCAGTAGTTTTGGGATCTGGGACTCCTATGGCTACACCTTC